Each of the 32 T cell receptor beta chains below was sequenced from the same sample in a study of Tregs in tolerant kidney transplant recipients. Method: immunoSEQ multiplex PCR; TCRdb's copy keeps in-frame clones and lacks some. The sample lists tens of thousands of clones; over 85% were seen once. The nonmyeloablative bone marrow transplants came from related graft donors, with transient mixed chimerism. The input for sequencing was CD4+ T cells from blood (PBMCs), taken 12 months after the transplant. The receptors here all came from a human patient who received a combined kidney and bone marrow transplant. Among the T cells, some may be from the graft donor.

The chain's CDR3 is CASSGAATSGRAEFF. Written as DNA, the CDR3 is TGTGCCAGCAGCGGAGCCGCTACTAGCGGGAGGGCCGAGTTCTTC. The chain links TRBV11-2 to TRBJ2-1, with 13 bases fitting TRBD2. V lost 5 bases and J lost 14; bases outside the gene matches: 12. Germline CDR1 is SGHAT and CDR2 is FQNNGV. The length of the CDR3 is 15 residues. Supplemented by reference TRBV11-2 and TRBJ2-1, the full variable domain reads EAGVAQSPRYKIIEKRQSVAFWCNPISGHATLYWYQQILGQGPKLLIQFQNNGVVDDSQLPKDRFSAERLKGVDSTLKIQPAKLEDSAVYLCASSGAATSGRAEFFGPGTRLTVL.

The chain joins TRBV9 to TRBJ1-2; D might be TRBD1 (6 bases). V lost 4 bases and J lost 1, with 14 bases in between. The CDR3 sequence is 15 residues long. The germline CDR1 and CDR2 sequences are SGDLS and YYNGEE. DNA of the CDR3: TGTGCCAGCAGCTCCCGGACAGCCGTTAACTATGGCTACACCTTC. This sequence encodes CASSSRTAVNYGYTF. The whole variable domain, remainder taken from reference TRBV9 and TRBJ1-2, is DSGVTQTPKHLITATGQRVTLRCSPRSGDLSVYWYQQSLDQGLQFLIQYYNGEERAKGNILERFSAQQFPDLHSELNLSSLELGDSALYFCASSSRTAVNYGYTFGSGTRLTVV.

The gene calls are TRBV7-2 and TRBJ1-4; D is undetermined. V was shortened by 6 bases and J by 0 bases, with 17 bases between the two germline ends. Germline lookup yields CDR1 SGHTA and CDR2 FQGNSA. The CDR3 has 17 amino acids. CDR3 in DNA: TGTGCCAGCAGTCAGGAGGGAGTAGCCGCAACTAATGAAAAACTGTTTTTT. Translation gives CASSQEGVAATNEKLFF.

The rearrangement joins TRBV19 to TRBJ2-1; 9 bases are a match to TRBD2. Germline loops: CDR1 LNHDA, CDR2 SQIVND (reference sequence). V shed 3 bases and J 9 bases; nucleotides not matched to a gene: 9. The CDR3 length is 15 residues. The CDR3 reads CASSIASGRSGEQFF. In DNA, the CDR3 is TGTGCCAGTAGTATTGCCAGCGGGAGGTCTGGTGAGCAGTTCTTC. The full variable domain, with the rest looked up from reference TRBV19 and TRBJ2-1, is DGGITQSPKYLFRKEGQNVTLSCEQNLNHDAMYWYRQDPGQGLRLIYYSQIVNDFQKGDIAEGYSVSREKKESFPLTVTSAQKNPTAFYLCASSIASGRSGEQFFGPGTRLTVL.

The gene calls are TRBV11-3 and TRBJ2-7; D might be TRBD2 (6 bases). Germline V lookup: CDR1 SGHNT, CDR2 YENEEA. CDR3 length: 12 residues. Trimming shortened V by 5 bases and J by 8 bases, and 13 bases separated the two germline ends. CDR3 bases: TGTGCCAGCAGCGGGATGGGGGGAAAGCAGTACTTC. Protein product: CASSGMGGKQYF.

The chain combines TRBV4-2 with TRBJ1-2; the match to TRBD1 covers 7 bases. V lost 4 bases and J lost 7; bases outside the gene matches: 12. Germline V gene sequence: CDR1 LGHNA, CDR2 YNFKEQ. This CDR3 comprises 15 residues. This CDR3 reads CASSRGGGGDSGYTF. DNA for the CDR3: TGTGCCAGCAGCCGAGGGGGCGGGGGGGATAGTGGCTACACCTTC.

The chain couples TRBV28 to TRBJ1-5; 9 positions agree with TRBD1. V dropped 1 base and J dropped 4; count of bases not matched to a gene: 5. The CDR3 contains 16 residues. CDR1 and CDR2 from the germline V gene are MDHEN and SYDVKM. The CDR3 bases are TGTGCCAGCAGTTTATTAGACAGGGGGTCAAATCAGCCCCAGCATTTT. Translated: CASSLLDRGSNQPQHF. Complete variable domain (other parts from reference TRBV28 and TRBJ1-5): DVKVTQSSRYLVKRTGEKVFLECVQDMDHENMFWYRQDPGLGLRLIYFSYDVKMKEKGDIPEGYSVSREKKERFSLILESASTNQTSMYLCASSLLDRGSNQPQHFGDGTRLSIL.

V usage is TRBV19 and J usage is TRBJ1-1; D unresolved. Germline loops: CDR1 LNHDA, CDR2 SQIVND (reference sequence). Trimming took off 3 bases at V and 1 base at J, with 6 bases between the two ends. This CDR3 has 13 residues. DNA for the CDR3: TGTGCCAGTAGTATTACAGAGAACACTGAAGCTTTCTTT. As protein: CASSITENTEAFF.

CDR3 sequence reads: CASRGLAGQYEQYF. CDR3 nucleotide sequence: TGTGCCAGCAGAGGACTAGCGGGGCAATACGAGCAGTACTTC. This rearrangement joins TRBV2 to TRBJ2-7, with 12 positions matching TRBD2. CDR3 length equals 14 residues. Germline V gene sequence: CDR1 SNHLY, CDR2 FYNNEI. V lost 6 bases, J lost 4 bases, and 4 bases stayed unmatched.

This clone was counted a few times. This sequence joins TRBV2 and TRBJ1-3; D not resolved. CDR1 and CDR2 (germline): SNHLY, FYNNEI. This CDR3 region has 15 residues. Trimming cost V 2 bases and J 0 bases, with 8 bases left between them. CDR3 coding DNA: TGTGCCAGCAGTGAAAATCGGGTCTCTGGAAACACCATATATTTT. Protein sequence: CASSENRVSGNTIYF. Full variable domain (rest looked up from reference TRBV2 and TRBJ1-3): EPEVTQTPSHQVTQMGQEVILRCVPISNHLYFYWYRQILGQKVEFLVSFYNNEISEKSEIFDDQFSVERPDGSNFTLKIRSTKLEDSAMYFCASSENRVSGNTIYFGEGSWLTVV.

The chain combines TRBV7-7 with TRBJ2-3; D unresolved. Germline V gives CDR1 SSHAT, CDR2 FNYEAQ (reference sequence). The V end was cut by 2 bases, the J end by 0 bases, with 9 bases between. CDR3 length: 15 amino acids. CDR3 in amino acids: CASSLQASSTDTQYF. The CDR3 DNA is TGTGCCAGCAGCTTACAGGCCTCTAGCACAGATACGCAGTATTTT.

The chain links TRBV27 to TRBJ1-5; 9 bases are a match to TRBD1. CDR1 and CDR2 from the germline V gene are MNHEY and SMNVEV (reference sequence). The CDR3 length is 15 residues. V lost 5 bases to trimming and J lost 4 bases; unmatched junction nucleotides: 6. CDR3 loop: CASSVRGTGNQPQHF. CDR3 DNA: TGTGCCAGCAGTGTCCGAGGGACAGGGAATCAGCCCCAGCATTTT.

The genes are TRBV12-5 and TRBJ2-7, with 7 bases matching TRBD2. The CDR3 loop spans 17 amino acids. The J segment lost 1 base and the V segment lost 6 bases, leaving 15 bases of the junction unmatched. The V gene's germline CDR1 is LGHNT and CDR2 FRNRAP. Written as DNA, the CDR3 is TGTGCTAGTGGCCCCATTTACGGCGGGAGTGGATCCTACGAGCAGTACTTC. It is translated as CASGPIYGGSGSYEQYF. The whole variable domain, filled in from reference TRBV12-5 and TRBJ2-7, reads DARVTQTPRHKVTEMGQEVTMRCQPILGHNTVFWYRQTMMQGLELLAYFRNRAPLDDSGMPKDRFSAEMPDATLATLKIQPSEPRDSAVYFCASGPIYGGSGSYEQYFGPGTRLTVT.

The rearrangement uses TRBV4-1 and TRBJ1-2, with a tentative D call TRBD1 (6 bases). Germline V lookup: CDR1 MGHRA, CDR2 YSYEKL. The CDR3 extends over 14 amino acids. Between the trimmed V and J ends, which lost 4 bases and 9 bases, there was a span of 18 bases. CDR3 coding DNA: TGCGCCAGCAGCCCCGGCGCTGGGGGCTGGAGCTACACCTTC. Its translation is CASSPGAGGWSYTF.

This sequence joins TRBV11-3 and TRBJ2-7; TRBD2 might be the D (7 bases). The V gene's germline CDR1 is SGHNT and CDR2 YENEEA. This CDR3 has 16 residues. Between the trimmed V and J ends, which lost 1 base and 2 bases, there was a span of 15 bases. For the CDR3, the DNA is TGTGCCAGCAGCTTAGGGGGGCTAGCGGACACCTACGAGCAGTACTTC. This sequence encodes CASSLGGLADTYEQYF. Full variable domain (remainder filled in from reference TRBV11-3 and TRBJ2-7): EAGVVQSPRYKIIEKKQPVAFWCNPISGHNTLYWYLQNLGQGPELLIRYENEEAVDDSQLPKDRFSAERLKGVDSTLKIQPAELGDSAVYLCASSLGGLADTYEQYFGPGTRLTVT.

This chain connects TRBV6-5 to TRBJ2-3, with D perhaps TRBD1 (5 bases). V was cut by 4 bases and J by 0 bases, with 8 bases left in between. Germline-derived CDR1 and CDR2 are MNHEY and SVGAGI. This CDR3 comprises 14 residues. In DNA, the CDR3 is TGTGCCAGCAGTTTAGGACATAGCACAGATACGCAGTATTTT. Translated, it gives CASSLGHSTDTQYF.

The chain employs TRBV6-5 and TRBJ2-7, with 7 bases that match TRBD1. J lost 1 base, V lost 0 bases, and 3 bases had no gene match. Germline V gene sequence: CDR1 MNHEY, CDR2 SVGAGI. The CDR3 is made up of 15 amino acids. The CDR3: CASSYSGQRSYEQYF. In nucleotides, the CDR3 is TGTGCCAGCAGTTACTCGGGACAGAGGTCCTACGAGCAGTACTTC.

The chain employs TRBV7-3 and TRBJ2-5, with 15 nucleotides matching TRBD2. The CDR3 is made up of 19 amino acids. Trimming cost V 5 bases and J 2 bases; bases outside gene matches: 12. Per the germline V gene, CDR1 is SGHTA and CDR2 is FQGTGA. The CDR3 DNA sequence: TGTGCCAGCAGCCTCCCCAACGGACTAGCGGGAGGGCCTCAAGAGACCCAGTACTTC. This translates into CASSLPNGLAGGPQETQYF.

The V and J genes are TRBV30 and TRBJ1-3; D not resolved. V lost 2 bases, J lost 0 bases, and 14 bases lay in between. The CDR3 contains 16 residues. CDR1 and CDR2 (germline): GTSNPN, SVGIG (reference sequence). CDR3 amino acids: CAWSLSALSSGNTIYF. Written as DNA, the CDR3 is TGTGCCTGGAGTTTATCTGCACTTAGCTCTGGAAACACCATATATTTT.

This rearrangement joins TRBV6-6 to TRBJ1-1; possibly TRBD1 for D (5 bases). The CDR3 loop spans 16 amino acids. Trimming took 6 bases from V and 10 from J, leaving 27 bases between them. From germline, CDR1 is MNHNY and CDR2 SVGAGI (reference sequence). CDR3 nucleotides: TGTGCCAGCAGCCCCAGGGCGTCCCCGGCCGTCCCGGTAGCTTTCTTT. Residues: CASSPRASPAVPVAFF.

The gene calls are TRBV7-9 and TRBJ2-5; D not certain. Germline V gene lookup returns CDR1 SEHNR and CDR2 FQNEAQ (reference sequence). V lost 2 bases, J lost 5 bases, and 9 bases lay in between. This CDR3 comprises 13 residues. DNA for the CDR3: TGTGCCAGCAGCTTAACTACTTCCGAGACCCAGTACTTC. It codes for CASSLTTSETQYF.

This chain uses TRBV4-1 with TRBJ2-5, with 14 positions matching TRBD2. V trimming: 2 bases; J trimming: 5 bases; junction bases outside the gene matches: 4. This CDR3 is 16 amino acids long. Germline V lookup: CDR1 MGHRA, CDR2 YSYEKL. This chain's CDR3 is CASSQPGLAGAETQYF. CDR3 nucleotide sequence: TGCGCCAGCAGCCAACCGGGACTAGCGGGAGCGGAGACCCAGTACTTC.

The count of this clone is one. V is TRBV6-5 and J is TRBJ2-1, with unresolved D. From germline, CDR1 is MNHEY and CDR2 SVGAGI. CDR3 length: 16 residues. Trimming shortened V by 1 base and J by 0 bases, and 10 bases separated the two germline ends. The CDR3 DNA reads TGTGCCAGCAGTTACTTTGCGTTGAGCTCCTACAATGAGCAGTTCTTC. Its protein is CASSYFALSSYNEQFF.

This clone was recorded only once. V gene TRBV7-2 combines with J gene TRBJ2-2, with D unresolved. Per germline, CDR1 SGHTA and CDR2 FQGNSA. The CDR3 runs to 13 residues. The V gene lost 5 bases and the J gene lost 5 bases, with 9 bases spanning the gap. DNA for the CDR3: TGTGCCAGCAGCCAACCCGGGACCGGGGAGCTGTTTTTT. Translating it yields CASSQPGTGELFF.

V and J are TRBV7-7 and TRBJ2-7; 7 bases map to TRBD1. V lost 5 bases, J lost 4 bases, and 5 bases stayed unmatched. Per germline, CDR1 SSHAT and CDR2 FNYEAQ (reference sequence). The CDR3 length is 13 residues. CDR3 in amino acids: CASSPGQVYEQYF. The CDR3 nucleotides are TGTGCCAGCAGCCCTGGACAGGTTTACGAGCAGTACTTC.

V is TRBV28 and J is TRBJ1-4, with TRBD1 matching over 7 bases. Germline V gene sequence: CDR1 MDHEN, CDR2 SYDVKM. The CDR3 extends over 18 amino acids. With V trimmed by 2 bases and J by 4 bases, 13 bases remained unmatched. The CDR3 sequence is CASSLVIRRQGFNEKLFF. The CDR3 coding sequence is TGTGCCAGCAGTTTAGTAATCCGGAGACAGGGCTTTAATGAAAAACTGTTTTTT.

The chain couples TRBV7-6 to TRBJ1-3, with D hard to call. The germline CDR1 and CDR2 sequences are SGHVS and FNYEAQ. Trimming took off 5 bases at V and 7 bases at J, with 9 bases between the two ends. The CDR3 has 12 residues. The CDR3 protein is CASSRGRNTIYF. The CDR3 DNA is TGTGCCAGCAGCCGCGGTAGGAACACCATATATTTT.

The genes are TRBV5-6 and TRBJ2-3; 14 nucleotides agree with TRBD2. The CDR3 totals 18 residues. With V trimmed by 6 bases and J by 4 bases, 13 bases remained unmatched. Germline CDR1 is SGHDT and CDR2 is YYEEEE. CDR3 loop: CASTLRGTSGGVADTQYF. In DNA, the CDR3 is TGTGCCAGCACCCTACGGGGGACTAGCGGGGGAGTGGCAGATACGCAGTATTTT.

The chain uses TRBV15 and TRBJ2-7, with 11 positions matching TRBD1. This CDR3 region has 16 residues. With V trimmed by 4 bases and J by 4 bases, 9 bases remained unmatched. Germline-derived CDR1 and CDR2 are LNHNV and YYDKDF (reference sequence). CDR3 sequence: CATSKLPGQGAYEQYF. The CDR3 DNA reads TGTGCCACCAGCAAACTCCCCGGACAGGGGGCTTACGAGCAGTACTTC.

The chain combines TRBV29-1 with TRBJ2-1, with TRBD1 as a possible D gene (6 bases). Trimming took off 7 bases at V and 0 bases at J, with 13 bases between the two ends. Germline V lookup: CDR1 SQVTM, CDR2 ANQGSEA. CDR3 length equals 14 residues. The DNA for the CDR3 is TGCAGCGGGTCACAGGGAAACTCCTACAATGAGCAGTTCTTC. Protein product: CSGSQGNSYNEQFF.

The rearrangement links TRBV6-5 to TRBJ2-4; TRBD1 matches 9 bases. The CDR3 is 13 residues long. The J segment lost 7 bases and the V segment lost 5 bases, leaving 3 bases of the junction unmatched. Germline CDR1 MNHEY, CDR2 SVGAGI. Here the CDR3 reads CASSDGQGNIQYF. The CDR3 region has the DNA TGTGCCAGCAGTGACGGACAGGGGAACATTCAGTACTTC.

J is TRBJ2-7 and V is TRBV19, with D possibly TRBD2 on 5 matching bases. Germline V gene lookup returns CDR1 LNHDA and CDR2 SQIVND (reference sequence). V shed 8 bases and J shed 3 bases, with 17 bases lying between them. The CDR3 extends over 14 amino acids. The chain's CDR3 is CASSSGRSIYEQYF. CDR3 in DNA: TGTGCCAGTTCATCGGGGAGATCTATCTACGAGCAGTACTTC.